Described below is a single TCR beta chain sequence and its context. What it binds is unknown. The Oncomine TCR Beta short-read assay sequenced DNA from cultured CD4+ T cells. Investigators isolated genomic DNA from cultured CD4+ T cells. MiXCR, applied by TCRdb to the PCR reads, yields one record per CDR3 protein. The sample has over 10,000 distinct CDR3 sequences, approximately 79% seen once. Treatment described: roughly 10-day PBMC culture with coronavirus spike peptide pools or control peptides (ViraFEST assay). The V segment lost 2 bases and the J segment 4 bases; nucleotides outside the gene matches: 10. The CDR3 spans 17 residues. Germline V gene sequence: CDR1 MNHNS, CDR2 SASEGT. This sample was included in a study of vaccination and CD4 T cells after COVID-19. Points from the study as a whole: The median number of SARS-CoV-2-reactive clonotypes increased from roughly 21 to 40, a change that did not reach significance. The researchers studied relatively few convalescent patients and omitted early post-infection timepoints.

This clonotype was sampled from a human donor who had recovered from COVID-19. This sequence joins TRBV6-1 and TRBJ2-1; 8 bases map to TRBD1. The sequenced sample was CD4+ T cells from blood, cultured in vitro. For the CDR3, the DNA is TGTGCCAGCAGTGAAATGGGGGGACAGGCCGTATACAATGAGCAGTTCTTC. Translated, it gives CASSEMGGQAVYNEQFF.